This T cell receptor (beta chain) was identified in a study of vaccination effects on CD4 cells after COVID-19. A note on this clone: The antigen is unknown.

Before sequencing took place, the ViraFEST assay used viral peptide pools to expand antigen-specific CD4+ T cells. Isolating CD4+ T cells followed approximately 9 days of culture. It was two doses of either the BNT162b2 or mRNA-1273 vaccine that participants received. Generated by immunoSEQ multiplex PCR, the TCRdb table keeps only in-frame clones and is missing some. The sample yields about 59,000 clones, around four fifths seen once. CDR3 length: 15 residues. The V segment lost 5 bases and the J segment 0 bases; nucleotides outside the gene matches: 4. CDR1 LNHDA and CDR2 SQIVND come from the germline V gene (reference sequence).

The source was CD4+ T cells from PBMCs cultured with HCoV-OC43 spike peptides, collected after COVID-19 vaccination. The sample's subset: HCoV-OC43 spike overlapping peptide pool stimulation. The rearrangement joins TRBV19 to TRBJ2-1, with 7 bases that match TRBD1. This receptor was obtained from a human donor who received a COVID-19 vaccine. The CDR3 nucleotides are TGTGCCAGTAGTGCCCGACAGGGCTCCTACAATGAGCAGTTCTTC. This encodes CASSARQGSYNEQFF.